These 12 T cell receptor beta chains share one sample of origin, sequenced in a study of monozygotic twins with inflammatory bowel disease. TCRdb reprocessed the 5' RACE reads and reports one entry per CDR3 protein, with no DNA. The table counts a few hundred thousand distinct CDR3 sequences; roughly 1.5% lies in the top ten. The sample consisted of blood. Source of these receptors: a human donor with ulcerative colitis or Crohn's disease, or a healthy co-twin of an affected twin (not recorded which).

The chain joins TRBV5-1 to TRBJ2-5; the D call from TCRdb, TRBD1, cannot be confirmed without DNA. Germline CDR1 and CDR2: SGHRS and YFSETQ. The CDR3 totals 13 residues. This chain's CDR3 is CASSFGQGETQYF.

V usage is TRBV7-9 and J usage is TRBJ1-1; TCRdb indicates TRBD1, and absent DNA this call remains unverified. The CDR3 covers 14 residues. Per the germline V gene, CDR1 is SEHNR and CDR2 is FQNEAQ (reference sequence). The CDR3 protein is CASSPADRRTEAFF.

The chain is built from TRBV12-3 or TRBV12-4 and TRBJ2-1; TCRdb's D call, TRBD2, is unchecked because there is no DNA. The CDR3 runs to 15 residues. CDR3 protein: CASSLGSGGDNEQFF.

This chain connects TRBV20-1 to TRBJ2-1; the D call of TRBD1 rests on TCRdb alone, since no DNA is present to check it. Germline CDR1 reads DFQATT; CDR2 reads SNEGSKA (reference sequence). CDR3 size: 13 residues. CDR3 in amino acids: CSGPRGSYNEQFF.

The chain links TRBV3-1 to TRBJ2-3. Looked up from germline, CDR1 is LGHDT and CDR2 is YNNKEL (reference sequence). CDR3 length equals 17 residues. This CDR3 reads CASSQSYSWSFTDTQYF.

The V call is TRBV18, the J call TRBJ2-1. This CDR3 comprises 12 residues. The V gene's germline CDR1 is KGHSH and CDR2 LQKENI. The chain's CDR3 is CASSLDYNEQFF.

The chain links TRBV7-2 to TRBJ2-5. The germline V gene has CDR1 SGHTA and CDR2 FQGNSA. This CDR3 has 14 amino acids. This CDR3 is CASSLGFQQETQYF. Using reference TRBV7-2 and TRBJ2-5 for the parts outside the CDR3, the full variable domain is GAGVSQSPSNKVTEKGKDVELRCDPISGHTALYWYRQSLGQGLEFLIYFQGNSAPDKSGLPSDRFSAERTGGSVSTLTIQRTQQEDSAVYLCASSLGFQQETQYFGPGTRLLVL.

The V gene is TRBV12-3 or TRBV12-4, the J gene TRBJ1-1. The CDR3 runs 12 residues. The CDR3 loop reads CASVLMNTEAFF.

The chain combines TRBV6-2 or TRBV6-3 with TRBJ2-3. CDR1 and CDR2 (germline): MNHEY, SVGEGT. CDR3 length: 14 amino acids. The CDR3 loop reads CASSYITRTDTQYF.

The chain has TRBV11-1 and TRBJ2-3; TCRdb picks TRBD1, but there is no DNA to check that call. This CDR3 region has 12 residues. The germline V gene encodes CDR1 SGHAT and CDR2 FQDESV (reference sequence). CDR3 sequence: CASSPPGGTQYF.

The V gene is TRBV6-4, the J gene TRBJ2-1; there is no DNA to check the TCRdb D call of TRBD2. Germline CDR1 and CDR2: MRHNA and SNTAGT. This CDR3 is built from 16 residues. CDR3 amino acids: CASSEYGLAGTNEQFF.

The chain carries TRBV3-1 and TRBJ2-7; lacking DNA, the TRBD1 call made by TCRdb goes unchecked. From germline, CDR1 is LGHDT and CDR2 YNNKEL (reference sequence). This CDR3 region has 14 residues. Here the CDR3 reads CASSQGSGAYEQYF.